A single sample gave rise to the 12 T cell receptor beta chains below, sequenced in a study of human T cells and chemical hapten exposure. Documented time point: patch test 1, 2 weeks after DPC sensitization. Treatment meaning: therapeutic diphenylcyclopropenone sensitization with weekly scalp DPC. TCRdb used MiXCR to reprocess the RACE reads, holding one entry per CDR3 protein. The sample includes tens of thousands of distinct CDR3 sequences, 10% to 15% of them seen just once. The sample was whole blood, taken in connection with sensitization to the hapten diphenylcyclopropenone (DPC). Every receptor here comes from a woman aged 55-69 years with alopecia areata. Some clones in this sample may be carry-over from other donors' samples.

The chain uses TRBV29-1 and TRBJ2-1; D is ambiguous. Germline V gene lookup returns CDR1 SQVTM and CDR2 ANQGSEA. Trimming shortened V by 5 bases and J by 8 bases, and 10 bases separated the two germline ends. This CDR3 is built from 11 residues. CDR3 coding DNA: TGCAGCGTTTCTCTGGGTTATGAGCAGTTCTTC. Amino acids: CSVSLGYEQFF.

The chain employs TRBV12-3 or TRBV12-4 and TRBJ2-2, with D possibly TRBD1 on 6 matching bases. CDR3 length: 13 residues. V lost 7 bases and J 5 bases, leaving 11 bases between the germline ends. The CDR3 region is CASTRQGTGELFF. The CDR3 region has the DNA TGTGCCAGCACCCGCCAGGGGACCGGGGAGCTGTTTTTT.

This chain uses TRBV12-3 or TRBV12-4 with TRBJ2-5; D remains unclear. The CDR3 sequence is 15 residues long. V dropped 0 bases and J dropped 2 bases, with 10 bases sitting between them. The CDR3 region is CASSLALLTQETQYF. CDR3 nucleotide sequence: TGTGCCAGCAGTTTAGCTCTTCTAACACAAGAGACCCAGTACTTC.

This sequence joins TRBV7-9 and TRBJ2-3; 8 bases agree with TRBD2. The germline V gene has CDR1 SEHNR and CDR2 FQNEAQ (reference sequence). CDR3 length equals 15 residues. V was pared by 6 bases and J by 0 bases, with 5 bases of the junction left unmatched. In DNA, the CDR3 is TGTGCCAGCAGATATAGCGGGGCTAGCACAGATACGCAGTATTTT. As protein: CASRYSGASTDTQYF.

V is TRBV27 and J is TRBJ2-6, with 7 bases that match TRBD1. The J segment lost 4 bases and the V segment lost 4 bases, leaving 10 bases of the junction unmatched. The CDR3 extends over 17 amino acids. Germline lookup yields CDR1 MNHEY and CDR2 SMNVEV (reference sequence). CDR3 coding DNA: TGTGCCAGCAGTTCCTTACAGGGGTCAGACGGGGCCAACGTCCTGACTTTC. Its protein is CASSSLQGSDGANVLTF.

Regarding this clonotype: This may stem from a read error, because a much larger clone lies one nucleotide away. V gene TRBV18 combines with J gene TRBJ2-3; D is undetermined. Germline V gene data show CDR1 as KGHSH and CDR2 as LQKENI. The CDR3 totals 15 residues. CDR3: CAGSPSGLSTDTQYF. CDR3 sequence (DNA): TGTGCCGGCTCACCAAGTGGGCTTAGCACAGATACGCAGTATTTT.

In this sample, this clonotype turned up a few times. The chain is built from TRBV12-3 or TRBV12-4 and TRBJ1-1; D is unclear. V lost 3 bases and J 5 bases, leaving 10 bases between the germline ends. The CDR3 contains 13 residues. CDR3 sequence (DNA): TGTGCCAGCAGTTTTGTCGGGGAAACTGAAGCTTTCTTT. Protein sequence: CASSFVGETEAFF.

This clonotype came up a few times. The chain joins TRBV6-6 to TRBJ2-6; D tentatively reads TRBD1 or TRBD2 (5 bases each). Germline V lookup: CDR1 MNHNY, CDR2 SVGAGI (reference sequence). The ends were cut back, 2 bases at V and 0 bases at J, with 20 bases in the middle. CDR3 size: 20 residues. Here the CDR3 DNA reads TGTGCCAGCAGTTACACGCTCCTGCGCAGGGAGTCCTCTGGGGCCAACGTCCTGACTTTC. It encodes CASSYTLLRRESSGANVLTF.

This clonotype was observed a few times. A junction boundary mismatches the germline segment, possibly from a read error. This sequence joins TRBV7-8 and TRBJ2-5, with D uncertain. Germline V lookup: CDR1 SGHVS, CDR2 FQNEAQ. CDR3 length equals 13 residues. The CDR3, as DNA: TGTGCCAGCAGCTTAGCAGGGCAAGGGACCCAGTACTTC. This sequence encodes CASSLAGQGTQYF.

This chain connects TRBV18 to TRBJ1-4, with TRBD1 as a possible D gene (5 bases). V was trimmed by 2 bases and J by 3 bases, leaving 19 bases between them. Per the germline V gene, CDR1 is KGHSH and CDR2 is LQKENI. This CDR3 comprises 18 residues. CDR3 region: CASSPFSGPDAANEKLFF. The CDR3 coding sequence is TGTGCCAGCTCACCATTTTCGGGGCCTGACGCGGCTAATGAAAAACTGTTTTTT.

This chain connects TRBV18 to TRBJ1-1; D uncertain. This CDR3 region has 13 residues. Germline CDR1 and CDR2: KGHSH and LQKENI. V lost 6 bases to trimming and J lost 1 base, with 9 bases between them. The CDR3 DNA sequence: TGTGCCAGCTCCCCGGGCTGGAACACTGAAGCTTTCTTT. As protein: CASSPGWNTEAFF.

This clonotype was detected ten times or more. The chain carries TRBV20-1 and TRBJ1-5; tentatively, D is TRBD1 (6 bases). Germline assignment: CDR1 DFQATT and CDR2 SNEGSKA (reference sequence). V lost 2 bases to trimming and J lost 4 bases, with 18 bases between them. The CDR3 runs 16 residues. The CDR3 sequence: CSARTQGVGVNQPQHF. CDR3 DNA: TGCAGTGCTAGAACACAGGGCGTCGGTGTAAATCAGCCCCAGCATTTT.